The table lists the clone carrying this T cell receptor beta chain with a few counts. No antigen is known for it. These donors counted as nominally healthy when sampled, but unrecorded immune exposures were likely. PCR used 60 Vbeta primers and 13 Jbeta primers. The method was immunoSEQ multiplex PCR; TCRdb's version includes in-frame clones alone and lacks a portion of them. The sample has roughly 88,000 clones; 76% are singletons. This record comes from a study of cytomegalovirus exposure and HLA in healthy donors. Germline assignment: CDR1 KGHSH and CDR2 LQKENI. The CDR3 runs 13 residues. The V gene lost 3 bases and the J gene lost 1 base, with 6 bases spanning the gap. Broader study findings: Apparent HLA restriction characterized most CMV-associated TCR beta chains in a later analysis. The CMV antigen specificity of a few CMV-associated chains was confirmed through in vitro analysis. Later analysis showed TCR association rates varying by HLA locus, highest for DRB1 and lowest for HLA-C.

Sequencing input: PBMCs. The J gene is TRBJ1-1, the V gene TRBV18; D gene ambiguous. The receptor was derived from a young man in good health and CMV-seropositive. The CDR3 region is CASSPTGNTEAFF. DNA for the CDR3: TGTGCCAGCTCACCGACGGGGAACACTGAAGCTTTCTTT.